Listed here is a single T cell receptor beta chain. The method was immunoSEQ multiplex PCR; TCRdb's version includes in-frame clones alone and lacks a portion of them. Of 200,000 to 300,000 clones listed, about 82% are singletons. The sample is drawn from a study of blood T cell repertoires in COVID-19. There are 14 residues in the CDR3. With 5 bases removed from V and 6 bases from J, the gap between germline ends came to 17 bases. In germline, CDR1 is SGHRS, CDR2 YFSETQ. The source material was PBMCs or T cells enriched from blood (not recorded which). The rearrangement uses TRBV5-1 and TRBJ1-1, with D possibly matching TRBD1 (5 bases). This receptor was obtained from a woman in her forties or fifties who had recovered from COVID-19. Here the CDR3 reads CASRKQASMAEAFF. DNA for the CDR3: TGCGCCAGCAGGAAACAGGCGTCGATGGCTGAAGCTTTCTTT.